The rows below give T cell receptor beta chains drawn from one sample of a study of T-cell memory formation after mild COVID-19. TCRdb ran MiXCR on the 5' RACE reads and lists one entry per CDR3 protein. In the table there are about 440,000 distinct CDR3 sequences, roughly 20% of which are singletons. Specimen: PBMCs or a T cell subset sorted from them (not recorded which). The receptors shown here come from an adult woman who had mild COVID-19 (a few samples of this study predate the infection). Cell type and time point are not known. Both conserved end residues are part of each CDR3. D genes are given only for firm matches. Rows give clone size only sometimes, using once, few, many, or a class for an expanded clone.

v_call: TRBV3-1; clone_size: NA; j_call: TRBJ2-1; d_call: TRBD2; cdr3_nt: TGTGCCAGCAGCCAAGAGACTAGCGGGGACCAATCCAATGAGCAGTTCTTC; cdr3_aa: CASSQETSGDQSNEQFF
v_call: TRBV30; clone_size: few; j_call: TRBJ2-7; d_call: TRBD1; cdr3_nt: TGTGCCTGGAGCCGCGCTCCGGGGACAGGGAATAACGAGCAGTACTTC; cdr3_aa: CAWSRAPGTGNNEQYF
v_call: TRBV6-5; clone_size: NA; j_call: TRBJ2-2; d_call: NA; cdr3_nt: TGTGCCAGCAGCAGGGGGGCGAGCACCGGGGAGCTGTTTTTT; cdr3_aa: CASSRGASTGELFF
v_call: TRBV4-3; clone_size: NA; j_call: TRBJ2-3; d_call: NA; cdr3_nt: TGCGCCAGCAGCCAAGATCGAGGACACGCAGATACGCAGTATTTT; cdr3_aa: CASSQDRGHADTQYF
v_call: TRBV7-6; clone_size: NA; j_call: TRBJ1-3; d_call: NA; cdr3_nt: TGTGCCAGCAGCCTAGAAGGACAGGGAAACACCATATATTTT; cdr3_aa: CASSLEGQGNTIYF
v_call: TRBV7-9; clone_size: few; j_call: TRBJ2-2; d_call: NA; cdr3_nt: TGTGCCAGCAGCTTAGTTTTTGTGAGCGAAGGGGCGAACACCGGGGAGCTGTTTTTT; cdr3_aa: CASSLVFVSEGANTGELFF
v_call: TRBV6-5; clone_size: NA; j_call: TRBJ1-4; d_call: NA; cdr3_nt: TGTGCCAGCTCAACCCCGACGGGGGGGACTAATGAAAAACTGTTTTTT; cdr3_aa: CASSTPTGGTNEKLFF
v_call: TRBV5-1; clone_size: NA; j_call: TRBJ1-1; d_call: TRBD1; cdr3_nt: TGCGCCAGCAGCTTGATAACCGGACAGGGGGCCACTGAAGCTTTCTTT; cdr3_aa: CASSLITGQGATEAFF
v_call: TRBV12-3/TRBV12-4; clone_size: NA; j_call: TRBJ2-7; d_call: NA; cdr3_nt: TGTGCCAGCAGTTTAGGCGGGGGCGCAAACTCCTACGAGCAGTACTTC; cdr3_aa: CASSLGGGANSYEQYF
v_call: TRBV4-2; clone_size: NA; j_call: TRBJ2-2; d_call: TRBD1; cdr3_nt: TGTGCCAGCAGCAGGGGGCTCGGCGGGGAGCTGTTTTTT; cdr3_aa: CASSRGLGGELFF